These 26 T cell receptor beta chains originate from one sample sequenced in a study of cytomegalovirus exposure and HLA in healthy donors. Primers: 60 Vbeta forward and 13 Jbeta reverse. Method: immunoSEQ multiplex PCR; TCRdb's copy keeps in-frame clones and lacks some. The sample includes roughly 83,000 clones, about four fifths seen only once; the top ten take around 4%. Sequenced input: PBMCs. The source of these receptors is a man in his sixties in good health and CMV-seronegative.

The rearrangement joins TRBV2 to TRBJ1-2; D unresolved. The CDR3 covers 14 residues. The germline V gene has CDR1 SNHLY and CDR2 FYNNEI. Trimming removed 6 bases from V and 0 bases from J, with 11 bases in between. The chain's CDR3 is CASSPLSANYGYTF. CDR3 sequence (DNA): TGTGCCAGCAGCCCCCTTAGCGCTAACTATGGCTACACCTTC.

The chain uses TRBV2 and TRBJ2-3, with TRBD2 matching 9 bases. Germline trimming cut 4 bases from V and 1 base from J; bases unmatched to any gene: 0. Germline V CDR1 and CDR2: SNHLY, FYNNEI. The CDR3 consists of 14 residues. CDR3 bases: TGTGCCAGCAGTGGGACTAGCGGCACAGATACGCAGTATTTT. Translating gives CASSGTSGTDTQYF.

This chain uses TRBV6-1 with TRBJ1-6, with TRBD1 identical over 7 bases. This CDR3 has 15 residues. From germline, CDR1 is MNHNS and CDR2 SASEGT. The trim removed 7 bases at V and 6 bases at J, leaving 9 bases unmatched. The CDR3 bases are TGTGCCAGCACCCTCACGGACAGGTCTAATTCACCCCTCCACTTT. This encodes CASTLTDRSNSPLHF.

In its sample, this clone was seen once. The chain couples TRBV7-2 to TRBJ1-2; 8 bases agree with TRBD1. The trim removed 3 bases at V and 7 bases at J, leaving 7 bases unmatched. The germline V gene has CDR1 SGHTA and CDR2 FQGNSA. The CDR3 extends over 14 amino acids. The CDR3 is CASSFADRGGGYTF. The CDR3 DNA sequence: TGTGCCAGCAGCTTTGCCGACAGGGGTGGTGGCTACACCTTC.

The CDR3 sequence: CAWSSGQGSTDTQYF. The DNA of the CDR3 is TGTGCCTGGAGTTCGGGACAGGGGAGCACAGATACGCAGTATTTT. V usage is TRBV30 and J usage is TRBJ2-3, with 10 bases that match TRBD1. Germline V gene sequence: CDR1 GTSNPN, CDR2 SVGIG (reference sequence). The CDR3 runs to 15 residues. V dropped 2 bases and J dropped 0; count of bases not matched to a gene: 2.

The chain combines TRBV7-8 with TRBJ1-2, with D possibly being TRBD1 (6 bases). There are 14 residues in the CDR3. Germline CDR1 and CDR2: SGHVS and FQNEAQ. Trimming took 5 bases from V and 3 from J, leaving 13 bases between them. CDR3 DNA: TGTGCCAGCAGCCCGGTGGGGGGGCACTATGGCTACACCTTC. This gives the protein CASSPVGGHYGYTF.

DNA of the CDR3: TGTGCCTGGAGTGCTGGGACAGTGAACACTGAAGCTTTCTTT. As protein: CAWSAGTVNTEAFF. The rearrangement joins TRBV30 to TRBJ1-1; 7 nucleotides align to TRBD1. The CDR3 runs to 14 residues. CDR1 GTSNPN and CDR2 SVGIG come from the germline V gene (reference sequence). With 1 base clipped from V and 0 bases from J, the junction kept 2 bases outside the gene matches.

The CDR3 DNA reads as TGTGCCAGCAGTGAAGCGCACTACTCAAAGAATGCGGCTTTCTTT. This encodes CASSEAHYSKNAAFF. The genes are TRBV6-1 and TRBJ1-1; unclear D gene. Germline lookup yields CDR1 MNHNS and CDR2 SASEGT. V lost 0 bases and J lost 11, with 19 bases in between. The CDR3 runs 15 residues.

The rearrangement uses TRBV6-5 and TRBJ1-5; no definite D call. CDR1 MNHEY and CDR2 SVGAGI come from the germline V gene. V was trimmed by 2 bases and J by 5 bases, leaving 7 bases between them. This CDR3 contains 13 residues. The CDR3 sequence: CASSYGADQPQHF. CDR3 DNA sequence: TGTGCCAGCAGTTACGGAGCTGATCAGCCCCAGCATTTT.

This clone was observed a single time. The chain links TRBV18 to TRBJ1-1, with TRBD1 matching over 7 bases. The germline CDR1 and CDR2 sequences are KGHSH and LQKENI. V lost 3 bases and J lost 4; bases outside the gene matches: 8. This CDR3 is 15 amino acids long. CDR3 nucleotides: TGTGCCAGCTCACCCCAGGGGGTAGTTTCCACTGAAGCTTTCTTT. The encoded protein is CASSPQGVVSTEAFF.

This clone occurred a few times. One end of the junction does not line up with germline, which may come from a read error. The chain is built from TRBV7-7 and TRBJ2-2; D may be TRBD1 (6 bases). Germline V gene data show CDR1 as SSHAT and CDR2 as FNYEAQ (reference sequence). This CDR3 has 16 amino acids. The chain's CDR3 is CASSPDRPPNTGELFF. The CDR3, as DNA: TGTGCTAGCAGCCCTGACAGGCCGCCGAACACCGGGGAGCTGTTTTTT.

The chain employs TRBV6-1 and TRBJ2-1, with 10 bases matching TRBD2. Germline V lookup: CDR1 MNHNS, CDR2 SASEGT. The CDR3 length is 13 residues. V was pared by 6 bases and J by 10 bases, with 6 bases of the junction left unmatched. In nucleotides, the CDR3 is TGTGCCAGCAGCGAGCGGGGGGGCTGGGAGCAGTTCTTC. Translating gives CASSERGGWEQFF.

The CDR3 here is CASSLELAGGYTDTQYF. The DNA for the CDR3 is TGTGCCAGCAGCTTGGAACTAGCGGGGGGTTACACAGATACGCAGTATTTT. The chain links TRBV5-6 to TRBJ2-3, with 12 positions matching TRBD2. The V segment lost 0 bases and the J segment 2 bases; nucleotides outside the gene matches: 4. Germline V lookup: CDR1 SGHDT, CDR2 YYEEEE. The CDR3 totals 17 residues. Full variable domain (missing parts from reference TRBV5-6 and TRBJ2-3): DAGVTQSPTHLIKTRGQQVTLRCSPKSGHDTVSWYQQALGQGPQFIFQYYEEEERQRGNFPDRFSGHQFPNYSSELNVNALLLGDSALYLCASSLELAGGYTDTQYFGPGTRLTVL.

Points on this clone: One end of the junction fails to match germline, which may point to a read error. This sequence joins TRBV7-9 and TRBJ1-2; no firm D call. Germline CDR1 reads SEHNR; CDR2 reads FQNEAQ (reference sequence). The CDR3 is made up of 14 amino acids. The CDR3 reads CSSSLGGPEGGYTF. In DNA, the CDR3 is TGTTCCAGCAGCTTGGGAGGACCGGAAGGTGGCTACACCTTC.

This chain links TRBV5-6 with TRBJ1-1; the D gene is possibly TRBD1 (5 bases). V lost 0 bases to trimming and J lost 11 bases, with 11 bases between them. CDR1 and CDR2 (germline): SGHDT, YYEEEE. This CDR3 contains 12 residues. The CDR3 region is CASSLGRGGAFF. In DNA, the CDR3 is TGTGCCAGCAGCTTGGGTAGGGGAGGCGCTTTCTTT. Filled out from reference TRBV5-6 and TRBJ1-1, the complete variable domain reads DAGVTQSPTHLIKTRGQQVTLRCSPKSGHDTVSWYQQALGQGPQFIFQYYEEEERQRGNFPDRFSGHQFPNYSSELNVNALLLGDSALYLCASSLGRGGAFFGQGTRLTVV.

The chain uses TRBV4-1 and TRBJ2-5; D is perhaps TRBD2 (7 bases). CDR1 is MGHRA, CDR2 YSYEKL, per germline. V was cut by 1 base and J by 9 bases, with 21 bases left in between. The CDR3 extends over 16 amino acids. The CDR3 reads CASSQAKDSPRGAQYF. The CDR3 nucleotides are TGCGCCAGCAGCCAAGCAAAGGACAGTCCCCGGGGGGCCCAGTACTTC.

This clone was detected a few times. The chain has TRBV7-9 and TRBJ2-2; TRBD2 agrees at 8 bases. The germline CDR1 and CDR2 sequences are SEHNR and FQNEAQ (reference sequence). V lost 5 bases, J lost 5 bases, and 10 bases stayed unmatched. The CDR3 spans 16 residues. CDR3 nucleotides: TGTGCCAGCAGCCCCCGGGGGGGGCCTAAAACCGGGGAGCTGTTTTTT. This gives the protein CASSPRGGPKTGELFF.

The rearrangement uses TRBV6-5 and TRBJ2-1, with a possible D match to TRBD2 (7 bases). Germline V gene sequence: CDR1 MNHEY, CDR2 SVGAGI. V lost 2 bases and J lost 6, with 14 bases in between. The CDR3 length is 15 residues. Written as DNA, the CDR3 is TGTGCCAGCAGTTACGAGGGCGGGGGCCCCAATGAGCAGTTCTTC. This translates into CASSYEGGGPNEQFF.

This clone was detected only once. The chain is built from TRBV11-3 and TRBJ2-7; D not certain. The germline V gene encodes CDR1 SGHNT and CDR2 YENEEA. V gave up 1 base and J gave up 7 bases, with 11 bases separating them. The CDR3 length is 13 residues. The CDR3 coding sequence is TGTGCCAGCAGCTTAGTTGACGGCGGAGAGCAGTACTTC. Translation gives CASSLVDGGEQYF.

The V gene is TRBV5-1, the J gene TRBJ1-4; D gene uncertain. Deletions cut 3 bases from V and 2 bases from J, with 17 bases between. CDR3 size: 17 residues. Germline CDR1 and CDR2: SGHRS and YFSETQ. The DNA of the CDR3 is TGCGCCAGCAGCTCGAGGTCCACGGCGGGGACTAATGAAAAACTGTTTTTT. Its translation is CASSSRSTAGTNEKLFF.

This clone was seen more than once but under ten times. The gene calls are TRBV9 and TRBJ1-4; TRBD1 is a possible D gene (6 bases). This CDR3 contains 15 residues. Germline V lookup: CDR1 SGDLS, CDR2 YYNGEE. Trimming pared 4 bases from V and 7 bases from J, leaving 17 bases between. The CDR3 region is CASSPGEGRGEKLFF. In nucleotides, the CDR3 is TGTGCCAGCAGCCCAGGGGAAGGGAGGGGTGAAAAACTGTTTTTT.

The V call is TRBV6-6, the J call TRBJ1-5, with a weak D call TRBD1 (6 bases). Per the germline V gene, CDR1 is MNHNY and CDR2 is SVGAGI (reference sequence). The CDR3 is made up of 14 amino acids. The ends were cut back, 5 bases at V and 6 bases at J, with 14 bases in the middle. The CDR3 region has the DNA TGTGCCAGCAGTACAGGGAGGGATGGTCAGCCCCAGCATTTT. Its protein is CASSTGRDGQPQHF.

This chain connects TRBV7-3 to TRBJ2-7; TRBD2 matches at 8 bases. Germline V gene sequence: CDR1 SGHTA, CDR2 FQGTGA. Unmatched junction bases numbered 17, after V lost 1 base and J lost 6 bases. The CDR3 is 18 amino acids. This chain's CDR3 is CASSLMGAGGMGTSEQYF. The CDR3 DNA reads as TGTGCCAGCAGCTTAATGGGGGCGGGGGGAATGGGGACCTCCGAGCAGTACTTC.

This chain joins TRBV5-5 and TRBJ1-4, with 7 positions matching TRBD1. V lost 5 bases and J lost 6; bases outside the gene matches: 10. The CDR3 has 15 residues. CDR1 and CDR2 from the germline V gene are SGHKS and YYEKEE (reference sequence). In DNA, the CDR3 is TGTGCCAGCAGAGTAGAGGGGACAGCGTATGAAAAACTGTTTTTT. As protein: CASRVEGTAYEKLFF.

V and J are TRBV10-3 and TRBJ2-1; tentatively, D is TRBD2 (5 bases). CDR3 length: 14 residues. Trimming removed 3 bases at V and 8 bases at J, with 14 bases between. Germline CDR1 is ENHRY and CDR2 is SYGVKD. The CDR3 DNA reads TGTGCCATCAGTGACGGGGATCTGCAGCATGAGCAGTTCTTC. The encoded protein is CAISDGDLQHEQFF.

This rearrangement joins TRBV10-2 to TRBJ1-2, with unresolved D. Germline V lookup: CDR1 WSHSY, CDR2 SAAADI. The V end lost 6 bases, the J end lost 4 bases, and 15 bases lay between the germline ends. This CDR3 is 14 amino acids long. The CDR3 sequence is CASSPDGVGYGYTF. CDR3 sequence (DNA): TGCGCCAGCAGCCCCGACGGGGTTGGCTATGGCTACACCTTC.